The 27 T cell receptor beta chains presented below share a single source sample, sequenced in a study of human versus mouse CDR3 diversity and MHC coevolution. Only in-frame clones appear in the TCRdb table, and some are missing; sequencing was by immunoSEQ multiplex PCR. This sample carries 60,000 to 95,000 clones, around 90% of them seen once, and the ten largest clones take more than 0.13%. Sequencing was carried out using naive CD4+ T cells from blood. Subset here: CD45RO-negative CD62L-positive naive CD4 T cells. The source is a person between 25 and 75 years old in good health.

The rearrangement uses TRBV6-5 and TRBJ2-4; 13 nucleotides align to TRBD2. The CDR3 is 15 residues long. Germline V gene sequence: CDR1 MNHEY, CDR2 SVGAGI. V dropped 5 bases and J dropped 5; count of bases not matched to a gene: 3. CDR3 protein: CASSTGLAGENIQYF. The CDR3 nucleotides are TGTGCCAGCAGTACAGGACTAGCGGGAGAAAACATTCAGTACTTC.

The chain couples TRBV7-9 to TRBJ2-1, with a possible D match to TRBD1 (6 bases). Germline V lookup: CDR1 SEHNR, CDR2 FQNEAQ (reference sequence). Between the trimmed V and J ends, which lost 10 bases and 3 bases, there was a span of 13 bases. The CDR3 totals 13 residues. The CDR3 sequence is CAILQGNYNEQFF. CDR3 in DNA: TGTGCCATCTTACAGGGTAACTACAATGAGCAGTTCTTC.

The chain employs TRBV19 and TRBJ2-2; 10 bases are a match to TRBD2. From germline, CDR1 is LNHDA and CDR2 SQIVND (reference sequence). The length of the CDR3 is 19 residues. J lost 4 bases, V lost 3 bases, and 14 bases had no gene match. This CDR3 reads CASSIRIGGLASGTGELFF. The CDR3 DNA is TGTGCCAGTAGTATTCGAATCGGGGGACTAGCGTCGGGCACCGGGGAGCTGTTTTTT.

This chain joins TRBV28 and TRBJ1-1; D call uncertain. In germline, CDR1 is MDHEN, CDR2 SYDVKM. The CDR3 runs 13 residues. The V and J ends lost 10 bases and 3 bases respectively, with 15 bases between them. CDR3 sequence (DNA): TGTGCCATCACGGCCCGCCGGGACACTGAAGCTTTCTTT. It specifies CAITARRDTEAFF.

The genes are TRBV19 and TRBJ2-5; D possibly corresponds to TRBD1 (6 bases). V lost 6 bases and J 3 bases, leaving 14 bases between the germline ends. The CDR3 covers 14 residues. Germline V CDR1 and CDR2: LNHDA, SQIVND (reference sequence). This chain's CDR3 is CASSPPQGKETQYF. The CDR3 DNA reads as TGTGCCAGTAGCCCCCCCCAGGGGAAAGAGACCCAGTACTTC. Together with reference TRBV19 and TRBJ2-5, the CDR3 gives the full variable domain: DGGITQSPKYLFRKEGQNVTLSCEQNLNHDAMYWYRQDPGQGLRLIYYSQIVNDFQKGDIAEGYSVSREKKESFPLTVTSAQKNPTAFYLCASSPPQGKETQYFGPGTRLLVL.

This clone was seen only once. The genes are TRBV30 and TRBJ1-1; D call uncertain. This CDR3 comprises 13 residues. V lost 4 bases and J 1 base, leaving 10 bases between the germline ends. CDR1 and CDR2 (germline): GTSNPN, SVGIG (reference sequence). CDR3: CAWTSAANTEAFF. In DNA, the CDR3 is TGTGCCTGGACATCGGCGGCGAACACTGAAGCTTTCTTT.

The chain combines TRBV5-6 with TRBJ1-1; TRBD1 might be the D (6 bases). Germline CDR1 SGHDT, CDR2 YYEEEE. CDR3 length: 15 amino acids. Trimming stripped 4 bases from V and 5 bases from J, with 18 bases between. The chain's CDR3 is CASSILGHRVTEAFF. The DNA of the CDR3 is TGTGCCAGCAGCATCCTGGGACACCGGGTAACTGAAGCTTTCTTT.

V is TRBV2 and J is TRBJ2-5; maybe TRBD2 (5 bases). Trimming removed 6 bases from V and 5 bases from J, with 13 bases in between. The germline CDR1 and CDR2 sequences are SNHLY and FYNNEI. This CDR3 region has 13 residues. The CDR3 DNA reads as TGTGCCAGCAGCCCACCTAGAGGGGAGACCCAGTACTTC. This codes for CASSPPRGETQYF.

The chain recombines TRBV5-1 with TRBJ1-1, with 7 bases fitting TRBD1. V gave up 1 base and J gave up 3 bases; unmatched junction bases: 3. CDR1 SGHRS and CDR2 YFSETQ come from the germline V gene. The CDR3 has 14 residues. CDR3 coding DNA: TGCGCCAGCAGCTTGATCACAGGGGACACTGAAGCTTTCTTT. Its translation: CASSLITGDTEAFF.

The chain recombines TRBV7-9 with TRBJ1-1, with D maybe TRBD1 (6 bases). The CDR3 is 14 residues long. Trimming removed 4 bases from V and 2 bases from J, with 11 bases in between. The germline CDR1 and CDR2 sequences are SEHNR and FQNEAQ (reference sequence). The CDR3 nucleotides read TGTGCCAGCAGCTCTGGACAGCTTAACACTGAAGCTTTCTTT. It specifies CASSSGQLNTEAFF. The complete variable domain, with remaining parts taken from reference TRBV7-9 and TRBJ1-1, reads DTGVSQNPRHKITKRGQNVTFRCDPISEHNRLYWYRQTLGQGPEFLTYFQNEAQLEKSRLLSDRFSAERPKGSFSTLEIQRTEQGDSAMYLCASSSGQLNTEAFFGQGTRLTVV.

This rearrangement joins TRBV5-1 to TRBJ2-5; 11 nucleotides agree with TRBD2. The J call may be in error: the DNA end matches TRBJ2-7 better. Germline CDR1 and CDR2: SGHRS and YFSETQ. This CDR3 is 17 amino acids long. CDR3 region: CASSTNLGLAGSYEQYF. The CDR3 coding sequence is TGCGCCAGCAGCACTAATCTTGGACTAGCGGGTTCCTACGAGCAGTACTTC.

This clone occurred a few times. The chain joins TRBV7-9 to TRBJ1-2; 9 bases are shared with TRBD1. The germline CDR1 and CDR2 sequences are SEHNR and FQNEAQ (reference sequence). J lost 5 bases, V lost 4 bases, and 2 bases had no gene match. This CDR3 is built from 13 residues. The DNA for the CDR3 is TGTGCCAGCAGCTCGGGACAGGGATATGGCTACACCTTC. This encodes CASSSGQGYGYTF.

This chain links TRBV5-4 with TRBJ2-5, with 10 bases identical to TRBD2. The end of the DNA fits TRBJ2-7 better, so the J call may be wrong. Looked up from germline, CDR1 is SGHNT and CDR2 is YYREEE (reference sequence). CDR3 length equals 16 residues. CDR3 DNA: TGTGCCAGCAGCTCGATTCTAGCGGGGGCCTCCTACGAGCAGTACTTC. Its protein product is CASSSILAGASYEQYF.

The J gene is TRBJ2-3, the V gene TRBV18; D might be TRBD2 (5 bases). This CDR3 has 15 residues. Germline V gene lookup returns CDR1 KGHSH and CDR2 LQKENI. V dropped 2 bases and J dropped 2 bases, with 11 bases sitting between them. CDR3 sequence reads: CASSPGPGYTDTQYF. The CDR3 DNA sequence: TGTGCCAGCTCACCAGGGCCGGGGTACACAGATACGCAGTATTTT. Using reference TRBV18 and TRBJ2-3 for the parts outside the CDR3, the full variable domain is NAGVMQNPRHLVRRRGQEARLRCSPMKGHSHVYWYRQLPEEGLKFMVYLQKENIIDESGMPKERFSAEFPKEGPSILRIQQVVRGDSAAYFCASSPGPGYTDTQYFGPGTRLTVL.

CDR3 DNA: TGTGCCAGCTCACTACAGGGTATCCCTGAAGCTTTCTTT. Translated: CASSLQGIPEAFF. The chain employs TRBV18 and TRBJ1-1; D may be TRBD1 (6 bases). The CDR3 has 13 residues. Germline V lookup: CDR1 KGHSH, CDR2 LQKENI. With 4 bases removed from V and 6 bases from J, the gap between germline ends came to 12 bases.

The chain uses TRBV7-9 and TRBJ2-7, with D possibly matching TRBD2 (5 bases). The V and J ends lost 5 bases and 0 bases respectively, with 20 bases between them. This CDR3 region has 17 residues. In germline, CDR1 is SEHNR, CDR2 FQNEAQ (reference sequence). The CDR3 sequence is CASSPAWYEGFSYEQYF. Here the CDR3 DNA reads TGTGCCAGCAGCCCCGCCTGGTACGAGGGATTCTCCTACGAGCAGTACTTC.

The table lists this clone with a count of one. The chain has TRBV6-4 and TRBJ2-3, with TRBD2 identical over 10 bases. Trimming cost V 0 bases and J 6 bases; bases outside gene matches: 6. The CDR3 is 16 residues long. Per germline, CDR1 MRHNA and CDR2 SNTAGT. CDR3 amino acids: CASSDSAGGPADTQYF. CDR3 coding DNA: TGTGCCAGCAGTGACTCAGCGGGGGGGCCGGCGGATACGCAGTATTTT.

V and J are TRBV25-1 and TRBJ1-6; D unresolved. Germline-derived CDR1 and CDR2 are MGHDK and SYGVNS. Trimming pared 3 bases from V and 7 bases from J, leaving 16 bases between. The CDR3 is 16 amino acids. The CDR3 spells CASSDDRAGVNSPLHF. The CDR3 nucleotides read TGTGCCAGCAGTGACGATCGAGCAGGCGTGAATTCACCCCTCCACTTT.

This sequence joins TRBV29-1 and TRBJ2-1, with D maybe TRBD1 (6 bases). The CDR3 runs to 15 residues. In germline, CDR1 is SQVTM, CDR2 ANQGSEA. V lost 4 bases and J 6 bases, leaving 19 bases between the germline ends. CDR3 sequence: CSVAYQGNKGNEQFF. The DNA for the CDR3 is TGCAGCGTTGCCTACCAGGGGAATAAGGGCAATGAGCAGTTCTTC.

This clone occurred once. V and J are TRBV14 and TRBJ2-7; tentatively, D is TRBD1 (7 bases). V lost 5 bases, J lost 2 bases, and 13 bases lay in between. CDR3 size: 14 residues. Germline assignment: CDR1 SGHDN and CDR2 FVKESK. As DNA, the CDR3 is TGTGCCAGCAGCTCCAGGGGGGACCCCTACGAGCAGTACTTC. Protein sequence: CASSSRGDPYEQYF.

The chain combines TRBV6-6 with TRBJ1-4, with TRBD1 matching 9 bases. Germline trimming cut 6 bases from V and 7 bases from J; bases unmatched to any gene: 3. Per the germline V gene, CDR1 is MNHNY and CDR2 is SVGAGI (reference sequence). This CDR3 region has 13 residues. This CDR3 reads CASRQGAGEKLFF. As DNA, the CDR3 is TGTGCCAGCAGACAGGGGGCCGGTGAAAAACTGTTTTTT.

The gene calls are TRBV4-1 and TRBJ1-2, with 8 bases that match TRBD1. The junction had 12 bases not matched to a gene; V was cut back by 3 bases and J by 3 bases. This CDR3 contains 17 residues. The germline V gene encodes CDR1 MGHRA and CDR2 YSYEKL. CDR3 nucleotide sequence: TGCGCCAGCAGCCATGTAGGACAGGGCCCGCGTCACTATGGCTACACCTTC. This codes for CASSHVGQGPRHYGYTF.

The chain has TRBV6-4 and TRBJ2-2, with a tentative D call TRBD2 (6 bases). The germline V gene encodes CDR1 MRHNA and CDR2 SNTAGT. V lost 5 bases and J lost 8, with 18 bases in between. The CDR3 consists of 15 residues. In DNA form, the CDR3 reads TGTGCCAGCAGTAAAAATGGGGGGTCCCTGGGGGAGCTGTTTTTT. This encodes CASSKNGGSLGELFF.

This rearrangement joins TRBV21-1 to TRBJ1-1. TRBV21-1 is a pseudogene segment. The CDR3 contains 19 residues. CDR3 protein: CASSKAKPWSGFMNTEAFF. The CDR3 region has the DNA TGTGCCAGCAGCAAAGCGAAGCCCTGGTCGGGGTTCATGAACACTGAAGCTTTCTTT.

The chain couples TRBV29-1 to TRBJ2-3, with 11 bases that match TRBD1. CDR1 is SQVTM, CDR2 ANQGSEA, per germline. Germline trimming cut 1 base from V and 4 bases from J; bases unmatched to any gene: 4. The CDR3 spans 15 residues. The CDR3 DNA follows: TGCAGCGTTGAAGCGTGGACAGGGGGCCCAGATACGCAGTATTTT. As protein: CSVEAWTGGPDTQYF.

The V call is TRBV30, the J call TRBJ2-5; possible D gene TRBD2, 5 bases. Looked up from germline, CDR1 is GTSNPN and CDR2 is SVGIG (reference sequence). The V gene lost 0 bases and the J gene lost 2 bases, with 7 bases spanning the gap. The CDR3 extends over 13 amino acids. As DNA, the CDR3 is TGTGCCTGGAGTGTTCGGGGACAAGAGACCCAGTACTTC. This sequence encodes CAWSVRGQETQYF.

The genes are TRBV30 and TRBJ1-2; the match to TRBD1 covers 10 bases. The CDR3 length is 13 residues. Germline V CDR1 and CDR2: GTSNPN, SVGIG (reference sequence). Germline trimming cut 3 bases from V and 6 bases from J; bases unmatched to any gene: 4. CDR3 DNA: TGTGCCTGGAGGACAGGGGGCATGAATGGCTACACCTTC. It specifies CAWRTGGMNGYTF. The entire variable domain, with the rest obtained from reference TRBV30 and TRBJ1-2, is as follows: SQTIHQWPATLVQPVGSPLSLECTVEGTSNPNLYWYRQAAGRGLQLLFYSVGIGQISSEVPQNLSASRPQDRQFILSSKKLLLSDSGFYLCAWRTGGMNGYTFGSGTRLTVV.